What follows are 7 T cell receptor beta chains derived from one specimen sequenced in a study of T-cell reconstitution after alpha-beta-depleted transplantation in children. The authors prepared the TCRbeta library with unique molecular identifiers. TCRdb redid the calling of the PCR reads with MiXCR, one entry per CDR3 protein. The sample gives 490,000 or so distinct CDR3 sequences, approximately 12% of which show up once; around 6% is in the top ten. The sample consisted of PBMCs from the stem cell graft donor, taken from the stem cell graft. The receptors shown here come from a human donor who donated a stem cell graft to a child with combined immunodeficiency.

V usage is TRBV12-3 or TRBV12-4 and J usage is TRBJ2-7; perhaps TRBD2 as D (6 bases). The CDR3 runs to 13 residues. V was cut by 3 bases and J by 4 bases, with 10 bases left in between. The CDR3, as DNA: TGTGCCAGCAGTTTCTGGCGGGGTTACGAGCAGTACTTC. Its protein is CASSFWRGYEQYF.

There are a few counts of this clonotype. V is TRBV28 and J is TRBJ1-2; D remains unclear. Germline CDR1 MDHEN, CDR2 SYDVKM. The V and J ends lost 6 bases and 8 bases respectively, with 22 bases between them. This CDR3 spans 15 amino acids. As DNA, the CDR3 is TGTGCCAGCAGAGCCAGCCGGAACCCGTCCGCCGGCTACACCTTC. Translation gives CASRASRNPSAGYTF.

CDR3 sequence reads: CASSLGRLGDGYTF. CDR3 nucleotide sequence: TGCGCCAGCAGCTTGGGTCGGTTGGGAGACGGCTACACCTTC. This chain uses TRBV5-1 with TRBJ1-2; D is ambiguous. Trimming left V 0 bases short and J 8 bases short, with 14 bases between. The CDR3 is 14 residues long. CDR1 and CDR2 (germline): SGHRS, YFSETQ.

Written as DNA, the CDR3 is TGTGCCAGCAGTTACTTCCCCACCTACGAGCAGTACTTC. Translation gives CASSYFPTYEQYF. This rearrangement joins TRBV6-2 or TRBV6-3 to TRBJ2-7; D not resolved. Trimming pared 1 base from V and 2 bases from J, leaving 6 bases between. Germline lookup yields CDR1 MNHEY and CDR2 SVGEGT. The CDR3 loop spans 13 amino acids.

This clonotype was recorded a few times. V is TRBV12-3 or TRBV12-4 and J is TRBJ2-3; 9 bases fit TRBD2. J lost 4 bases, V lost 10 bases, and 6 bases had no gene match. This CDR3 is 13 amino acids long. CDR3 sequence: CAITGLASDTQYF. The CDR3 DNA follows: TGTGCCATAACGGGACTAGCTTCAGATACGCAGTATTTT.

This chain connects TRBV5-4 to TRBJ2-5; D is possibly TRBD1 or TRBD2 (5 bases each). The CDR3 is 12 residues long. The V gene lost 2 bases and the J gene lost 8 bases, with 10 bases spanning the gap. CDR1 is SGHNT and CDR2 is YYREEE in the germline V gene (reference sequence). The CDR3 sequence is CASSFEGRTQYF. CDR3 bases: TGTGCCAGCAGCTTTGAGGGGCGCACCCAGTACTTC.

V and J are TRBV4-2 and TRBJ2-1; 13 nucleotides match TRBD2. Germline V lookup: CDR1 LGHNA, CDR2 YNFKEQ. V lost 3 bases to trimming and J lost 0 bases; unmatched junction nucleotides: 5. The CDR3 length is 18 residues. CDR3 residues: CASSHLGLAGSSYNEQFF. In DNA form, the CDR3 reads TGTGCCAGCAGCCACCTGGGACTAGCGGGGAGCTCCTACAATGAGCAGTTCTTC.